This TCR beta chain was sequenced for a study of response to subunit inactivated influenza vaccine. TCRdb ran MiXCR on the RT-PCR reads and lists one entry per CDR3 protein. Of under 950,000 distinct CDR3 sequences detected, approximately 21% appear once; the ten largest clones hold about a tenth. The CDR3 consists of 14 residues. Deletions cut 7 bases from V and 5 bases from J, with 17 bases between. Germline values: CDR1 SQVTM, CDR2 ANQGSEA. A remark on this clonotype: Its specificity is unknown.

Regarding the study as a whole: Each seasonal influenza vaccination, the authors suggested, recruits few new T cells.

This sequence was found in a man aged 45-65 years who received an inactivated influenza vaccine. The rearrangement links TRBV29-1 to TRBJ2-2; tentative D call: TRBD1 (5 bases). The sequences come from PBMCs from blood, collected roughly 5 days after vaccination. CDR3 DNA sequence: TGCAGCGCCGCTAGGGGAAAACTAACCGGGGAGCTGTTTTTT. It is translated as CSAARGKLTGELFF.